The present T cell receptor beta chain was sequenced within a study of identical twins. Template switching created a universal primer site, and the cDNA included unique molecular identifiers. TCRdb reprocessed the 5' RACE reads with MiXCR, giving one entry per CDR3 protein. The profile covers about 790,000 distinct CDR3 sequences, with 15% to 20% appearing a single time and less than 15% taken by the ten largest. This clonotype was observed a few times. The V and J ends lost 8 bases and 5 bases respectively, with 15 bases between them. The CDR3 extends over 13 amino acids. CDR1 and CDR2 from the germline V gene are MNHNS and SASEGT. Another study also made use of these data, one on T cells expressing NK-cell markers. That investigation notes: Repertoires of TCR beta were obtained from T cells sorted as CD3+CD56+NKG2C+, CD3+CD56+NKG2C- and CD3+CD56-NKG2C+. Sorting was restricted to alpha-beta TCR T cells by an anti-gamma-delta TCR antibody in several experiments. A range of about 1.0-8% of CD8+ T cells consisted of dominant NKG2C+ clonotypes in six donors.

The chain joins TRBV6-1 to TRBJ1-1; the D gene is possibly TRBD1 (6 bases). The source is a young woman in good health. Sequenced input: PBMCs. CDR3 amino acids: CASFLRGRTEAFF. In DNA, the CDR3 is TGTGCCAGCTTTCTCCGGGGGCGGACTGAAGCTTTCTTT.